This is a list of T cell receptor beta chains from one sample in a study of cytomegalovirus exposure and HLA in healthy donors. The table came from immunoSEQ multiplex PCR; TCRdb's copy has only in-frame clones and leaves some out. The sample has more than 150,000 clones, roughly 88% seen once. The sequencing input was PBMCs. All receptors come from a girl aged 2 to 9 in good health and CMV-seropositive. Both conserved end residues are part of each CDR3. A D gene is named only where the DNA matches it firmly. Size tells how often a clone was seen (once, few, many) or the class of an expanded clone, and some rows leave it out.

>TRBD2|.|TRBV11-2|TRBJ2-5
CASSLVPGGETQYF
TGTGCCAGCAGCTTAGTCCCGGGGGGGGAGACCCAGTACTTC
>.|.|TRBV5-4|TRBJ2-7
CASSSRTDSYEQYF
TGTGCCAGCAGCTCTCGGACAGACTCCTACGAGCAGTACTTC
>TRBD1|.|TRBV29-1|TRBJ1-3
CSVEKPTGPQAGNTIYF
TGCAGCGTTGAAAAGCCGACAGGGCCCCAAGCGGGAAACACCATATATTTT
>TRBD1|.|TRBV5-1|TRBJ1-1
CASSSRQGADTEAFF
TGCGCCAGCAGCTCTCGACAGGGGGCGGACACTGAAGCTTTCTTT
>TRBD1|.|TRBV18|TRBJ1-1
CASSPGQGSEAFF
TGTGCCAGCTCACCTGGACAGGGATCTGAAGCTTTCTTT
>.|.|TRBV5-1|TRBJ1-2
CASSSWTANYGYTF
TGCGCCAGCAGCTCGTGGACAGCTAACTATGGCTACACCTTC
>TRBD2|.|TRBV4-1|TRBJ2-7
CASSQVAGANTYEQYF
TGCGCCAGCAGCCAAGTGGCGGGAGCCAACACCTACGAGCAGTACTTC
>.|.|TRBV4-1|TRBJ2-2
CASSSQTNTGELFF
TGCGCCAGCAGCTCCCAGACGAACACCGGGGAGCTGTTTTTT
>TRBD1|few|TRBV27|TRBJ1-5
CASSRDREFLQPQHF
TGTGCCAGCAGTCGGGACAGGGAATTTCTTCAGCCCCAGCATTTT
>.|.|TRBV28|TRBJ2-1
CASSPGSAYNEQFF
TGTGCCAGCAGTCCGGGATCTGCTTACAATGAGCAGTTCTTC
>TRBD1|.|TRBV28|TRBJ1-5
CASSLGTGDFQPQHF
TGTGCCAGCAGTTTAGGGACAGGGGATTTTCAGCCCCAGCATTTT
>.|.|TRBV5-4|TRBJ2-7
CASSPDTSYEQYF
TGTGCCAGCAGCCCGGACACCTCCTACGAGCAGTACTTC
>.|.|TRBV5-6|TRBJ1-2
CASSLYQGQIYGYTF
TGTGCCAGCAGCTTGTACCAGGGGCAAATCTATGGCTACACCTTC
>TRBD1|.|TRBV28|TRBJ1-1
CASRRDRVYTEAFF
TGTGCCAGCAGGCGGGACAGGGTGTACACTGAAGCTTTCTTT
>.|.|TRBV2|TRBJ1-5
CASREGQGRGNQPQHF
TGTGCCAGCAGGGAAGGGCAGGGTCGCGGCAATCAGCCCCAGCATTTT
>.|.|TRBV11-2|TRBJ1-6
CASSLVRRTSPLHF
TGTGCCAGCAGCTTAGTGCGGAGGACCTCACCCCTCCACTTT
>TRBD1|.|TRBV30|TRBJ1-5
CAWSEGQVGGQPQHF
TGTGCCTGGAGTGAAGGACAGGTTGGGGGTCAGCCCCAGCATTTT
>.|.|TRBV28|TRBJ1-5
CASRIISDQPQHF
TGTGCCAGCCGTATAATCTCAGATCAGCCCCAGCATTTT
>.|.|TRBV13|TRBJ1-2
CASSLGQQGYYGYTF
TGTGCCAGCAGCTTGGGACAACAGGGCTACTATGGCTACACCTTC
>.|.|TRBV6-5|TRBJ1-5
CASSNGPQHF
TGTGCCAGCAGTAACGGTCCCCAGCATTTT
>TRBD1|.|TRBV2|TRBJ1-6
CASSAIYLRGPPFPPLHF
TGTGCCAGCAGTGCAATTTACTTAAGGGGGCCCCCTTTTCCACCCCTCCACTTT
>.|once|TRBV4-2|TRBJ2-2
CASSRSTTGISPGGFELFF
TGTGCCAGCAGCCGATCCACCACAGGGATTTCTCCAGGGGGGTTCGAGCTGTTTTTT
>.|.|TRBV15|TRBJ1-5
CATRQGSGPQHF
TGTGCCACCAGGCAGGGTTCGGGGCCCCAGCATTTT
>TRBD1|.|TRBV6-1|TRBJ2-1
CASSKTGQGYNEQFF
TGTGCCAGCAGTAAAACCGGACAGGGTTACAATGAGCAGTTCTTC
>TRBD1|.|TRBV5-4|TRBJ1-2
CASSFDGTGVCGYTF
TGTGCCAGCAGCTTCGACGGGACAGGGGTATGTGGCTACACCTTC
>TRBD2|.|TRBV27|TRBJ2-7
CASTGVSGTGYEQYF
TGTGCCAGCACGGGGGTTAGCGGGACTGGTTACGAGCAGTACTTC
>TRBD1|.|TRBV6-1|TRBJ2-2
CASSGTGTGNTGELFF
TGTGCCAGCAGTGGAACCGGGACAGGAAACACCGGGGAGCTGTTTTTT
>.|.|TRBV6-6|TRBJ2-1
CASSYSSRGGNNEQFF
TGTGCCAGCAGTTACTCTTCCAGGGGTGGTAACAATGAGCAGTTCTTC
>TRBD2|.|TRBV7-3|TRBJ2-1
CASSLSGSGRNEQFF
TGTGCCAGCAGCTTAAGTGGTAGCGGGAGAAATGAGCAGTTCTTC
>.|few|TRBV2|TRBJ1-6
CASSRQTVYNSPLHF
TGTGCCAGCAGTAGGCAGACAGTTTATAATTCACCCCTCCACTTT
>.|.|TRBV28|TRBJ2-1
CASSQRTDSYNEQFF
TGTGCCAGCAGCCAAAGGACAGATTCCTACAATGAGCAGTTCTTC
>TRBD2|.|TRBV6-5|TRBJ2-3
CASSQRGHTDTQYF
TGTGCCAGCAGCCAGCGGGGGCACACAGATACGCAGTATTTT
>TRBD1|.|TRBV5-4|TRBJ1-1
CASSWDRVAEAFF
TGTGCCAGCAGCTGGGACAGGGTGGCTGAAGCTTTCTTT
>TRBD1|.|TRBV29-1|TRBJ1-1
CSVEAGTGDEAFF
TGCAGCGTTGAAGCCGGGACAGGGGATGAAGCTTTCTTT
>.|once|TRBV19|TRBJ1-1
CASSIYNRVATEAFF
TGTGCCAGTAGTATATATAACAGGGTGGCCACTGAAGCTTTCTTT
>.|once|TRBV6-6|TRBJ2-7
CGSQRQGGYEQYF
TGTGGGTCCCAGCGTCAGGGGGGCTACGAGCAGTACTTC
>TRBD2|once|TRBV5-1|TRBJ2-3
CASSPRPSGSGSSDTQYF
TGCGCCAGCAGCCCCCGCCCTAGCGGGAGTGGTTCTTCTGATACGCAGTATTTT
>TRBD1|.|TRBV11-3|TRBJ2-1
CASSLDKTGGVSYNEQFF
TGTGCCAGCAGCTTAGATAAAACAGGGGGAGTATCCTACAATGAGCAGTTCTTC
>TRBD1|.|TRBV5-1|TRBJ1-1
CASSSTGGSFF
TGCGCCAGCAGCTCAACAGGGGGATCTTTCTTT
>.|.|TRBV25-1|TRBJ2-7
CASVRGCEQYF
TGTGCCAGCGTCAGAGGGTGCGAGCAGTACTTC
>TRBD1|.|TRBV5-6|TRBJ2-7
CASSFKRTGVNEQYF
TGTGCCAGCAGCTTTAAAAGGACAGGGGTAAACGAGCAGTACTTC
>.|.|TRBV18|TRBJ2-1
CASSQMGGEQFF
TGTGCCAGCTCACAAATGGGGGGTGAGCAGTTCTTC
>TRBD1|.|TRBV4-2|TRBJ1-2
CASSHLDRGLGYTF
TGTGCCAGCAGCCACTTGGACAGGGGGCTCGGCTACACCTTC
>.|.|TRBV27|TRBJ1-6
CASSLGQYNSPLHF
TGTGCCAGCAGTTTAGGGCAGTATAATTCACCCCTCCACTTT
>TRBD1|.|TRBV28|TRBJ2-7
CASTKQGAYEQYF
TGTGCCAGCACTAAACAGGGGGCCTACGAGCAGTACTTC
>TRBD1|.|TRBV11-3|TRBJ1-2
CASSWAGTGEGPGGYTF
TGTGCCAGCAGCTGGGCCGGGACAGGGGAGGGTCCCGGTGGCTACACCTTC
>.|few|TRBV2|TRBJ1-4
CASSDGTPGGKLFF
TGTGCCAGCAGTGATGGGACACCGGGAGGAAAACTGTTTTTT
>.|.|TRBV28|TRBJ1-1
CASSLGTGWNTEAFF
TGTGCCAGCAGTTTAGGCACAGGGTGGAACACTGAAGCTTTCTTT
>.|.|TRBV29-1|TRBJ1-1
CSVVGLNRGGAFF
TGCAGCGTTGTGGGATTAAATCGGGGTGGAGCTTTCTTT
>.|.|TRBV5-4|TRBJ2-2
CASSLDRTWTGELFF
TGTGCCAGCAGCTTGGACAGGACGTGGACCGGGGAGCTGTTTTTT
>TRBD1|once|TRBV27|TRBJ2-3
CASSPRDSNTDTQYF
TGTGCCAGCAGTCCCCGGGACAGCAACACAGATACGCAGTATTTT
>TRBD2|.|TRBV6-1|TRBJ2-1
CASSRLAGANNEQFF
TGTGCCAGCAGTCGACTAGCGGGGGCCAACAATGAGCAGTTCTTC
>TRBD1|.|TRBV30|TRBJ1-5
CAWSVRRGWQPQHF
TGTGCCTGGAGTGTACGCAGGGGGTGGCAGCCCCAGCATTTT
>TRBD1|few|TRBV6-5|TRBJ1-2
CASTQGVIYGYTF
TGTGCCAGCACTCAGGGGGTGATCTATGGCTACACCTTC
>TRBD1|.|TRBV28|TRBJ2-2
CASRLASGTGNTGELFF
TGTGCCAGCAGGCTGGCTTCTGGGACAGGGAACACCGGGGAGCTGTTTTTT
>TRBD1|.|TRBV28|TRBJ1-2
CASSPPDRGFDGYTF
TGTGCCAGCAGTCCACCGGACAGGGGGTTTGATGGCTACACCTTC
>.|.|TRBV28|TRBJ1-1
CASSLTRQLITEAFF
TGTGCCAGCAGCCTTACCCGACAGTTAATCACTGAAGCTTTCTTT
>.|few|TRBV7-2|TRBJ1-2
CASSLNRANYGYTF
TGTGCCAGCAGCTTAAACAGGGCTAACTATGGCTACACCTTC